A single sample is the source of the 26 T cell receptor beta chains below, sequenced in a study of cytomegalovirus exposure and HLA in healthy donors (TCRdb year 2017). Library preparation employed the immunoSEQ multiplex PCR assay. For the multiplex PCR, a mixture combining 60 forward primers for TCR Vbeta segments and 13 reverse primers for TCR Jbeta segments was used. TCRdb carries this immuneACCESS record with in-frame sequences only. Its versions omit some clonotypes, under half of them owing to an unresolved V gene in the studies checked, with the rest unexplained. For this sample the table gives around 210,000 clones, of which approximately 80% were detected only once. The biggest ten clones account for about 1.8% of the sample. Sequenced sample: PBMCs. These TCRs come from a man aged 45 to 65 in good health and CMV-seronegative.

The chain joins TRBV2 to TRBJ2-7; 9 nucleotides agree with TRBD1. Trimming at V came to 6 bases and at J to 3 bases, leaving 9 bases not matched to a gene. Germline values: CDR1 SNHLY, CDR2 FYNNEI. CDR3 length equals 15 residues. CDR3 amino acids: CASSADRGSGYEQYF. The CDR3 DNA reads as TGTGCCAGCAGCGCGGACAGGGGATCGGGCTACGAGCAGTACTTC.

Regarding this clone: Other DNA sequences from this sample encode an identical CDR3 as well. CDR3 sequence reads: CASSLAAGLNTEAFF. DNA for the CDR3: TGCGCCAGCAGCTTGGCGGCGGGGCTGAACACTGAAGCTTTCTTT. The chain employs TRBV5-1 and TRBJ1-1, with TRBD1 as a possible D gene (5 bases). V was clipped by 0 bases and J by 0 bases, with 9 bases between them. CDR1 SGHRS and CDR2 YFSETQ come from the germline V gene. This CDR3 has 15 amino acids.

Only one count was recorded for this clone. The J gene is TRBJ1-3, the V gene TRBV30; D unresolved. There are 15 residues in the CDR3. Germline V lookup: CDR1 GTSNPN, CDR2 SVGIG (reference sequence). V was clipped by 0 bases and J by 2 bases, with 11 bases between them. The CDR3 region is CAWSVKSATGNTIYF. In DNA, the CDR3 is TGTGCCTGGAGTGTAAAGTCAGCGACTGGAAACACCATATATTTT. The full variable domain, with the rest looked up from reference TRBV30 and TRBJ1-3, is SQTIHQWPATLVQPVGSPLSLECTVEGTSNPNLYWYRQAAGRGLQLLFYSVGIGQISSEVPQNLSASRPQDRQFILSSKKLLLSDSGFYLCAWSVKSATGNTIYFGEGSWLTVV.

The genes are TRBV28 and TRBJ2-3, with a possible D match to TRBD2 (6 bases). The CDR3 is made up of 13 amino acids. CDR1 MDHEN and CDR2 SYDVKM come from the germline V gene. The germline V and J ends were trimmed by 3 bases and 5 bases, with 9 bases remaining between them. In DNA, the CDR3 is TGTGCCAGCAGTTTGGGCGGGAAAGATACGCAGTATTTT. It translates to CASSLGGKDTQYF.

The chain has TRBV28 and TRBJ2-7; TRBD1 aligns across 11 bases. CDR1 and CDR2 (germline): MDHEN, SYDVKM. Trimming removed 3 bases from V and 6 bases from J; junction bases left unmatched: 7. This CDR3 is 15 amino acids long. CDR3 nucleotide sequence: TGTGCCAGCAGTTTGGGACAGGGGGGTTTGGGCGAGCAGTACTTC. This sequence encodes CASSLGQGGLGEQYF.

The chain couples TRBV28 to TRBJ1-5, with 7 bases that match TRBD1. Germline assignment: CDR1 MDHEN and CDR2 SYDVKM. The length of the CDR3 is 14 residues. Losses at the gene ends were 7 bases for V and 3 bases for J; bases not matched to a gene: 6. This chain's CDR3 is CASKGQANNQPQHF. The CDR3, as DNA: TGTGCCAGCAAAGGACAGGCGAACAATCAGCCCCAGCATTTT.

The rearrangement links TRBV6-1 to TRBJ1-3; 8 nucleotides align to TRBD1. V trimming: 4 bases; J trimming: 0 bases; junction bases outside the gene matches: 11. This CDR3 contains 18 residues. Germline V CDR1 and CDR2: MNHNS, SASEGT. CDR3 in DNA: TGTGCCAGCAGTGTGCCGGGACAGGCCACCCACTCTGGAAACACCATATATTTT. It yields the protein CASSVPGQATHSGNTIYF.

This clone occurred a few times. The V and J genes are TRBV6-6 and TRBJ2-2; D unresolved. Between the trimmed V and J ends, which lost 2 bases and 0 bases, there was a span of 7 bases. Germline CDR1 is MNHNY and CDR2 is SVGAGI (reference sequence). The CDR3 spans 15 residues. DNA of the CDR3: TGTGCCAGCAGTTACCAGCGACCGAACACCGGGGAGCTGTTTTTT. Translation: CASSYQRPNTGELFF.

This clone was recorded only once. This same CDR3 is encoded by further DNA sequences in the sample. V gene TRBV27 combines with J gene TRBJ2-1; weak D call: TRBD1 (6 bases). Germline V gene lookup returns CDR1 MNHEY and CDR2 SMNVEV (reference sequence). V was pared by 6 bases and J by 4 bases, with 16 bases between. The CDR3 is made up of 15 amino acids. The CDR3 region has the DNA TGTGCCAGCAGCCTATCCGGGACACCGTACAATGAGCAGTTCTTC. Its protein is CASSLSGTPYNEQFF.

The chain recombines TRBV7-9 with TRBJ1-4; perhaps TRBD1 as D (5 bases). The CDR3 loop spans 15 amino acids. Germline V gives CDR1 SEHNR, CDR2 FQNEAQ (reference sequence). Between the trimmed V and J ends, which lost 5 bases and 6 bases, there was a span of 16 bases. The CDR3 region has the DNA TGTGCCAGCAGCGTTTGGGGCTCTCAGGATGAAAAACTGTTTTTT. Protein: CASSVWGSQDEKLFF.

V usage is TRBV20-1 and J usage is TRBJ2-1; 7 bases map to TRBD1. The CDR3 is 11 amino acids. Trimming cost V 5 bases and J 8 bases; bases outside gene matches: 3. The germline gives CDR1 DFQATT, CDR2 SNEGSKA (reference sequence). CDR3 loop: CSAGDSYEQFF. CDR3 coding DNA: TGCAGTGCTGGGGACAGCTATGAGCAGTTCTTC.

The chain joins TRBV2 to TRBJ2-5; weak D call: TRBD1 (6 bases). Trimming shortened V by 6 bases and J by 4 bases, and 12 bases separated the two germline ends. Germline V lookup: CDR1 SNHLY, CDR2 FYNNEI. This CDR3 contains 13 residues. The CDR3, as DNA: TGTGCCAGCAGCGCCAGGGGCCCAGAGACCCAGTACTTC. Protein product: CASSARGPETQYF.

This chain joins TRBV5-1 and TRBJ2-1; D might be TRBD2 (5 bases). Germline loops: CDR1 SGHRS, CDR2 YFSETQ. This CDR3 comprises 16 residues. Trimming pared 0 bases from V and 9 bases from J, leaving 19 bases between. This chain's CDR3 is CASSLDSLGTAGEQFF. The CDR3 region has the DNA TGCGCCAGCAGCTTGGACAGTCTGGGCACGGCGGGTGAGCAGTTCTTC.

The rearrangement uses TRBV5-1 and TRBJ2-3, with 10 bases matching TRBD1. Germline CDR1 SGHRS, CDR2 YFSETQ. This CDR3 region has 14 residues. V was pared by 5 bases and J by 7 bases, with 7 bases of the junction left unmatched. The CDR3 protein is CASRRGTGEHTQYF. CDR3 DNA: TGCGCCAGCAGGAGGGGGACAGGGGAGCATACGCAGTATTTT. The full variable domain, rest sourced from reference TRBV5-1 and TRBJ2-3, is KAGVTQTPRYLIKTRGQQVTLSCSPISGHRSVSWYQQTPGQGLQFLFEYFSETQRNKGNFPGRFSGRQFSNSRSEMNVSTLELGDSALYLCASRRGTGEHTQYFGPGTRLTVL.

V is TRBV27 and J is TRBJ2-7, with 8 bases identical to TRBD2. The junction had 3 bases not matched to a gene; V was cut back by 5 bases and J by 3 bases. Germline CDR1 and CDR2: MNHEY and SMNVEV (reference sequence). The CDR3 extends over 13 amino acids. CDR3 sequence reads: CASSQREFYEQYF. In DNA, the CDR3 is TGTGCCAGCAGTCAGCGGGAGTTCTACGAGCAGTACTTC.

The chain joins TRBV6-5 to TRBJ2-1; TRBD2 matches at 10 bases. V was pared by 7 bases and J by 2 bases, with 8 bases of the junction left unmatched. There are 16 residues in the CDR3. Looked up from germline, CDR1 is MNHEY and CDR2 is SVGAGI. The CDR3 DNA reads TGTGCCAGCACTCACTCCGGGACTAGCGCCTACAATGAGCAGTTCTTC. Its translation is CASTHSGTSAYNEQFF.

The CDR3 spells CASSPVVGSNTGELFF. CDR3 DNA sequence: TGTGCCAGCTCACCAGTTGTGGGCTCTAACACCGGGGAGCTGTTTTTT. The gene calls are TRBV18 and TRBJ2-2; D unresolved. Germline-derived CDR1 and CDR2 are KGHSH and LQKENI. The CDR3 sequence is 16 residues long. The ends were cut back, 2 bases at V and 2 bases at J, with 12 bases in the middle.

The V gene is TRBV19, the J gene TRBJ1-5, with TRBD1 matching over 8 bases. V trimming: 5 bases; J trimming: 4 bases; junction bases outside the gene matches: 13. Germline CDR1 reads LNHDA; CDR2 reads SQIVND (reference sequence). This CDR3 comprises 17 residues. The CDR3 reads CASSLNYPGQVNQPQHF. The CDR3 coding sequence is TGTGCCAGTAGTTTAAATTATCCGGGACAGGTAAATCAGCCCCAGCATTTT.

The chain carries TRBV6-1 and TRBJ2-7; 9 bases align to TRBD2. CDR1 and CDR2 (germline): MNHNS, SASEGT. Trimming at V came to 2 bases and at J to 4 bases, leaving 9 bases not matched to a gene. The CDR3 consists of 16 residues. The CDR3 here is CASSERGSGSPYEQYF. CDR3 nucleotide sequence: TGTGCCAGCAGTGAACGGGGTAGCGGGAGTCCGTACGAGCAGTACTTC.

A single count supports this clone. Here the CDR3 DNA reads TGTGCCAGCAGCTTTTTAGCGGGAGGGTTAAATGAGCAGTTCTTC. Amino acid sequence: CASSFLAGGLNEQFF. V and J are TRBV7-8 and TRBJ2-1; TRBD2 aligns across 11 bases. The germline V gene has CDR1 SGHVS and CDR2 FQNEAQ. With V trimmed by 3 bases and J by 7 bases, 5 bases remained unmatched. This CDR3 has 15 amino acids. The full variable domain, completed using reference TRBV7-8 and TRBJ2-1, is GAGVSQSPRYKVAKRGQDVALRCDPISGHVSLFWYQQALGQGPEFLTYFQNEAQLDKSGLPSDRFFAERPEGSVSTLKIQRTQQEDSAVYLCASSFLAGGLNEQFFGPGTRLTVL.

V usage is TRBV2 and J usage is TRBJ2-3, with 9 bases identical to TRBD2. Germline trimming cut 6 bases from V and 5 bases from J; bases unmatched to any gene: 6. CDR3 length: 14 amino acids. Germline V gene data show CDR1 as SNHLY and CDR2 as FYNNEI. The CDR3 nucleotides are TGTGCCAGCAGATGGACTAGCGTGGGAGATACGCAGTATTTT. Translating it yields CASRWTSVGDTQYF.

This chain links TRBV9 with TRBJ1-2; 9 bases are a match to TRBD1. Germline loops: CDR1 SGDLS, CDR2 YYNGEE. Trimming at V came to 4 bases and at J to 4 bases, leaving 5 bases not matched to a gene. The CDR3 totals 14 residues. CDR3 amino acids: CASSPGTGIYGYTF. The CDR3 DNA is TGTGCCAGCAGCCCGGGGACAGGGATCTATGGCTACACCTTC.

The CDR3 sequence is CASSLATSGDNEQFF. As DNA, the CDR3 is TGCGCCAGCAGCTTGGCCACTAGCGGGGATAATGAGCAGTTCTTC. This rearrangement joins TRBV5-1 to TRBJ2-1; the match to TRBD2 covers 10 bases. CDR3 length equals 15 residues. Germline V gives CDR1 SGHRS, CDR2 YFSETQ. Losses at the gene ends were 0 bases for V and 7 bases for J; bases not matched to a gene: 4.

The CDR3 sequence is CASTGLLLYEQYF. CDR3 nucleotides: TGTGCCAGCACGGGACTCCTATTATACGAGCAGTACTTC. The chain couples TRBV2 to TRBJ2-7; weak D call: TRBD2 (6 bases). This CDR3 is built from 13 residues. The V and J ends lost 7 bases and 4 bases respectively, with 14 bases between them. Per the germline V gene, CDR1 is SNHLY and CDR2 is FYNNEI. The whole variable domain, remainder taken from reference TRBV2 and TRBJ2-7, is EPEVTQTPSHQVTQMGQEVILRCVPISNHLYFYWYRQILGQKVEFLVSFYNNEISEKSEIFDDQFSVERPDGSNFTLKIRSTKLEDSAMYFCASTGLLLYEQYFGPGTRLTVT.

V usage is TRBV28 and J usage is TRBJ2-1, with 10 positions matching TRBD2. The CDR3 is 18 residues long. V was clipped by 5 bases and J by 4 bases; unmatched bases: 14. CDR1 is MDHEN, CDR2 SYDVKM, per germline. CDR3: CASSPILGLAETYNEQFF. Written as DNA, the CDR3 is TGTGCCAGCAGTCCCATACTTGGACTAGCGGAGACATACAATGAGCAGTTCTTC.

This clone has just one count. The rearrangement joins TRBV9 to TRBJ2-1, with 7 positions matching TRBD2. The CDR3 spans 16 residues. CDR1 is SGDLS and CDR2 is YYNGEE in the germline V gene. The V gene end was trimmed by 2 bases and the J gene end by 4 bases; junction bases not matched to a gene: 9. The chain's CDR3 is CASSVVSAGVYNEQFF. The CDR3 nucleotides are TGTGCCAGCAGCGTGGTCTCCGCGGGAGTGTACAATGAGCAGTTCTTC.